The clone carrying this T cell receptor beta chain was seen many times. Its cognate antigen is unknown. Each ophthalmopathy patient scored at least 3 on the Clinical Activity Score and at least 4 on NOSPECS grade, with duration under 3 months. Fresh peripheral blood, about 9.9 ml, yielded the PBMCs. This entry is derived from a study of T cells in Graves' hyperthyroidism and ophthalmopathy. Notes on the study in general: Most expanded thyroid clonotypes above 0.001 also appeared in blood.

RNA transcripts yielded amplified TCR beta CDR3 regions. First-round RT-PCR with HTBI primers amplified the TCR CDR3 region. TCRdb analysed the multiplex PCR reads with MiXCR anew, one entry per CDR3 protein. The sample has a few hundred thousand distinct CDR3 sequences, 17% seen once. CDR1 is SGHVS and CDR2 is FQNEAQ in the germline V gene. Trimming removed 1 base from V and 2 bases from J, with 9 bases in between. The length of the CDR3 is 15 residues. The sequenced sample was blood. The rearrangement joins TRBV7-8 to TRBJ2-1; D is ambiguous. This TCR came from a woman under 30 with Graves' ophthalmopathy. The CDR3, as DNA: TGTGCCAGCAGCTTAGATCCAGACACCTACAATGAGCAGTTCTTC. The encoded protein is CASSLDPDTYNEQFF.